This TCR beta chain was sequenced in a study of T cell responses to AZD1222 COVID-19 vaccine. About the research overall: Second-dose intervals of approximately 4 or approximately 12 weeks were pooled.

Overall study results and limits: Donor demographics were predominantly white British with a female majority; clonal diversity may be underestimated.

Repertoires were generated with immunoSEQ multiplex PCR, while TCRdb's copy carries only in-frame clones and drops some. The table includes roughly 96,000 clones, approximately 87% detected once. To note about this clone: Its antigen remains unidentified.

The CDR3 is made up of 15 amino acids. Germline loops: CDR1 LNHDA, CDR2 SQIVND (reference sequence). With 7 bases clipped from V and 5 bases from J, the junction kept 6 bases outside the gene matches. The chain couples TRBV19 to TRBJ2-2; 11 bases map to TRBD2. Source: peripheral blood, taken on day 0 of AZD1222 vaccination. The clonotype originates from an adult in good health. The CDR3 sequence: CASTRLAGLTGELFF. CDR3 nucleotides: TGTGCCAGTACCAGACTAGCGGGACTGACCGGGGAGCTGTTTTTT. Looking up the rest from reference TRBV19 and TRBJ2-2 gives the full variable domain: DGGITQSPKYLFRKEGQNVTLSCEQNLNHDAMYWYRQDPGQGLRLIYYSQIVNDFQKGDIAEGYSVSREKKESFPLTVTSAQKNPTAFYLCASTRLAGLTGELFFGEGSRLTVL.